This TCR beta chain stems from a study of beta chain features in type 1 diabetes. Isolated RNA was reverse transcribed in full, so expressed TCRB transcripts were sequenced. The average output of naive, central memory and regulatory T cell samples was several million reads. Sequencing was performed with immunoSEQ multiplex PCR; in TCRdb, only in-frame clones are kept and a portion is missing. Of more than 100,000 clones in the sample, about 26% are singletons; the top ten hold roughly 0.5%. Details on this clone: Its target is unknown.

One heparinised blood draw, averaging roughly 110 mL, came from each donor. V shed 3 bases, J shed 7 bases, and the junction held 5 bases outside the gene matches. The V gene's germline CDR1 is MNHEY and CDR2 SMNVEV (reference sequence). CDR3 length: 14 residues. Overall study results and limits: Patients with type 1 diabetes carried fewer insertions and had more deletions at their VDJ junctions. Across all four CD4+ subsets, people with type 1 diabetes showed modestly shorter TCRB CDR3s.

The rearrangement links TRBV27 to TRBJ1-4; 7 bases align to TRBD1. This TCR came from a woman between 18 and 30 years old with type 1 diabetes. What was sequenced was central memory CD4+ T cells from blood. DNA for the CDR3: TGTGCCAGCAGTTTCGACAGGGCCGGTGAAAAACTGTTTTTT. Translated, it gives CASSFDRAGEKLFF.